The 22 T cell receptor beta chains reported below all come from one sample, sequenced in a study of blood T cell repertoires in COVID-19. Here immunoSEQ multiplex PCR was the method, and the copy in TCRdb shows in-frame clones only, minus some. The profile covers approximately 200,000 clones, with approximately 84% appearing a single time and 2% to 2.5% taken by the ten largest. The material sequenced was peripheral blood. The receptors were gathered from an older woman with acute or convalescent COVID-19.

The chain couples TRBV19 to TRBJ1-2, with 11 bases that match TRBD1. The CDR3 length is 14 residues. V shed 6 bases, J shed 4 bases, and the junction held 4 bases outside the gene matches. CDR1 is LNHDA, CDR2 SQIVND, per germline (reference sequence). CDR3 loop: CASRGTGGTYGYTF. The DNA of the CDR3 is TGTGCCAGTAGGGGGACAGGGGGGACCTATGGCTACACCTTC.

V usage is TRBV28 and J usage is TRBJ2-1, with D perhaps TRBD1 (6 bases). There are 19 residues in the CDR3. Germline-derived CDR1 and CDR2 are MDHEN and SYDVKM. The V and J ends lost 3 bases and 4 bases respectively, with 25 bases between them. The CDR3 loop is CASSLNVGEGGTVYNEQFF. The DNA for the CDR3 is TGTGCCAGCAGTTTGAATGTAGGGGAAGGGGGTACCGTTTACAATGAGCAGTTCTTC.

The V and J genes are TRBV11-2 and TRBJ2-3; no reliable D call. CDR1 is SGHAT, CDR2 FQNNGV, per germline. Trimming shortened V by 3 bases and J by 6 bases, and 19 bases separated the two germline ends. CDR3 length equals 16 residues. The CDR3 sequence is CASSFLVLGVGDTQYF. The CDR3 nucleotides read TGTGCCAGCAGCTTTCTAGTTCTTGGCGTCGGTGATACGCAGTATTTT.

The chain couples TRBV5-1 to TRBJ2-2; D gene uncertain. There are 14 residues in the CDR3. Trimming removed 2 bases from V and 0 bases from J, with 5 bases in between. The germline gives CDR1 SGHRS, CDR2 YFSETQ. The chain's CDR3 is CASSFTANTGELFF. The DNA for the CDR3 is TGCGCCAGCAGCTTTACAGCGAACACCGGGGAGCTGTTTTTT.

This sequence joins TRBV5-6 and TRBJ2-1, with D possibly matching TRBD2 (5 bases). Looked up from germline, CDR1 is SGHDT and CDR2 is YYEEEE. The germline V and J ends were trimmed by 4 bases and 4 bases, with 12 bases remaining between them. The CDR3 sequence is 14 residues long. The CDR3 coding sequence is TGTGCCAGCAGCCCTTGGACTGGTTACAATGAGCAGTTCTTC. This translates into CASSPWTGYNEQFF.

V and J are TRBV28 and TRBJ2-1; TRBD1 matches at 7 bases. Trimming cost V 4 bases and J 8 bases; bases outside gene matches: 8. Germline V lookup: CDR1 MDHEN, CDR2 SYDVKM. This CDR3 region has 14 residues. CDR3 in amino acids: CASSYLIQGHEQFF. In DNA, the CDR3 is TGTGCCAGCAGTTACCTTATACAGGGGCATGAGCAGTTCTTC.

The chain joins TRBV3-1 (or the pseudogene TRBV3-2) to TRBJ1-3; D is ambiguous. This CDR3 contains 14 residues. Germline V gives CDR1 LGHDT, CDR2 YNNKEL (reference sequence). Trimming removed 6 bases from V and 1 base from J, with 10 bases in between. The CDR3 DNA sequence: TGTGCCAGCAGTCGTTCCGGTTCTGGAAACACCATATATTTT. Translation: CASSRSGSGNTIYF.

Concerning this clone itself: This may stem from a read error, because a much larger clone lies one nucleotide away. The rearrangement uses TRBV7-9 and TRBJ1-2; tentative D call: TRBD1 (6 bases). The CDR3 runs 13 residues. Germline V gene lookup returns CDR1 SEHNR and CDR2 FQNEAQ (reference sequence). The V end lost 5 bases, the J end lost 1 base, and 8 bases lay between the germline ends. CDR3 coding DNA: TGTGCCAGCAGCCTGGACAGTAACTATGGCTACACCTTC. It is translated as CASSLDSNYGYTF.

This clone was recorded once. This chain joins TRBV19 and TRBJ1-1; a weak D match, TRBD1 (5 bases). Per germline, CDR1 LNHDA and CDR2 SQIVND (reference sequence). V lost 6 bases and J lost 4, with 18 bases in between. The CDR3 length is 15 residues. CDR3 residues: CASRIGQGLGTEAFF. For the CDR3, the DNA is TGTGCCAGTAGGATCGGTCAGGGTTTGGGCACTGAAGCTTTCTTT.

The chain links TRBV7-2 to TRBJ1-5; D is undetermined. The CDR3 runs to 13 residues. CDR1 and CDR2 from the germline V gene are SGHTA and FQGNSA. V lost 5 bases to trimming and J lost 3 bases, with 8 bases between them. This CDR3 is CASSKSLNQPQHF. As DNA, the CDR3 is TGTGCCAGCAGCAAGAGCCTCAATCAGCCCCAGCATTTT.

This chain joins TRBV15 and TRBJ2-2, with 7 bases aligning to TRBD1. Trimming took 5 bases from V and 4 from J; bases not matched to a gene: 10. This CDR3 has 16 residues. Germline lookup yields CDR1 LNHNV and CDR2 YYDKDF (reference sequence). This CDR3 reads CATSRAGTALTGELFF. Here the CDR3 DNA reads TGTGCCACCAGCCGAGCCGGGACAGCGCTCACCGGGGAGCTGTTTTTT.

This chain connects TRBV5-1 to TRBJ1-5; D unresolved. Between the trimmed V and J ends, which lost 0 bases and 2 bases, there was a span of 15 bases. There are 17 residues in the CDR3. CDR1 and CDR2 from the germline V gene are SGHRS and YFSETQ. The CDR3 bases are TGCGCCAGCAGCTTGGGTCCCCAGGTACGTGGCAATCAGCCCCAGCATTTT. As protein: CASSLGPQVRGNQPQHF.

The chain combines TRBV2 with TRBJ2-1; perhaps TRBD2 as D (6 bases). V lost 5 bases, J lost 7 bases, and 18 bases lay in between. This CDR3 region has 15 residues. Germline values: CDR1 SNHLY, CDR2 FYNNEI. CDR3 bases: TGTGCCAGCAGTCTAACCTTAGGGACTCTTAATGAGCAGTTCTTC. Its translation is CASSLTLGTLNEQFF.

Note on this clone: Other DNA sequences from this sample encode an identical CDR3 as well. This sequence joins TRBV6-2 or TRBV6-3 and TRBJ2-1; no reliable D call. Germline CDR1 MNHEY, CDR2 SVGEGT. The length of the CDR3 is 12 residues. The germline V and J ends were trimmed by 5 bases and 3 bases, with 5 bases remaining between them. The CDR3 spells CASSPYYNEQFF. The CDR3 nucleotides are TGTGCCAGCAGTCCCTACTACAATGAGCAGTTCTTC.

The chain is built from TRBV4-2 and TRBJ1-6; D may be TRBD1 (6 bases). The CDR3 contains 16 residues. Germline CDR1 is LGHNA and CDR2 is YNFKEQ. Trimming shortened V by 4 bases and J by 5 bases, and 15 bases separated the two germline ends. DNA for the CDR3: TGTGCCAGCAGCCGGGGGGGCTACAGGGATAATTCACCCCTCCACTTT. It codes for CASSRGGYRDNSPLHF.

This clone has just one count. The chain has TRBV18 and TRBJ1-3; 8 bases are a match to TRBD1. The germline CDR1 and CDR2 sequences are KGHSH and LQKENI. V was clipped by 0 bases and J by 4 bases; unmatched bases: 14. CDR3 length: 19 amino acids. The DNA of the CDR3 is TGTGCCAGCTCACCACCGGGCAGGACAGGGACCCATCGGGGAAACACCATATATTTT. It specifies CASSPPGRTGTHRGNTIYF. Combining the CDR3 with reference TRBV18 and TRBJ1-3 gives the whole variable domain NAGVMQNPRHLVRRRGQEARLRCSPMKGHSHVYWYRQLPEEGLKFMVYLQKENIIDESGMPKERFSAEFPKEGPSILRIQQVVRGDSAAYFCASSPPGRTGTHRGNTIYFGEGSWLTVV.

The chain recombines TRBV28 with TRBJ2-1; possible D gene TRBD1, 5 bases. CDR3 length: 12 residues. CDR1 MDHEN and CDR2 SYDVKM come from the germline V gene. Trimming left V 6 bases short and J 9 bases short, with 12 bases between. CDR3 bases: TGTGCCAGCAGGTCAGGGTTCGGTGAGCAGTTCTTC. As protein: CASRSGFGEQFF.

This clone was seen only a few times. The genes are TRBV29-1 and TRBJ1-4; 8 bases are shared with TRBD1. The ends lost 4 bases at V and 7 bases at J; junction bases unmatched: 8. The length of the CDR3 is 14 residues. The germline CDR1 and CDR2 sequences are SQVTM and ANQGSEA. The CDR3: CSVADRGPGEKLFF. The CDR3 region has the DNA TGCAGCGTTGCTGACAGGGGACCCGGTGAAAAACTGTTTTTT.

This rearrangement joins TRBV15 to TRBJ2-7, with 10 positions matching TRBD1. Germline CDR1 reads LNHNV; CDR2 reads YYDKDF (reference sequence). The CDR3 is 14 residues long. Trimming cost V 0 bases and J 9 bases; bases outside gene matches: 5. CDR3 DNA: TGTGCCACCAGCAGAGACAGGGGACAGGGGACGCAGTACTTC. It encodes CATSRDRGQGTQYF.

This clone was observed a handful of times. Other DNA sequences in this specimen translate into the identical CDR3. V is TRBV30 and J is TRBJ1-2; D is ambiguous. V was pared by 2 bases and J by 7 bases, with 14 bases between. The germline gives CDR1 GTSNPN, CDR2 SVGIG (reference sequence). This CDR3 contains 13 residues. The CDR3 coding sequence is TGTGCCTGGAGTCCCTTTGGAGGTCGTGGCTACACCTTC. Translating it yields CAWSPFGGRGYTF.

V gene TRBV7-8 combines with J gene TRBJ1-1; D might be TRBD1 (6 bases). CDR1 is SGHVS and CDR2 is FQNEAQ in the germline V gene. Trimming took off 2 bases at V and 2 bases at J, with 12 bases between the two ends. The CDR3 spans 15 residues. CDR3 nucleotide sequence: TGTGCCAGCAGCTTAACCGGGACAACTAACACTGAAGCTTTCTTT. Its protein is CASSLTGTTNTEAFF.

The chain's CDR3 is CASSLPDSTEAFF. The DNA for the CDR3 is TGTGCCAGCAGCCTCCCGGACAGCACTGAAGCTTTCTTT. The chain recombines TRBV5-6 with TRBJ1-1, with a tentative D call TRBD1 (6 bases). Germline CDR1 and CDR2: SGHDT and YYEEEE. Between the trimmed V and J ends, which lost 4 bases and 4 bases, there was a span of 11 bases. The CDR3 totals 13 residues.